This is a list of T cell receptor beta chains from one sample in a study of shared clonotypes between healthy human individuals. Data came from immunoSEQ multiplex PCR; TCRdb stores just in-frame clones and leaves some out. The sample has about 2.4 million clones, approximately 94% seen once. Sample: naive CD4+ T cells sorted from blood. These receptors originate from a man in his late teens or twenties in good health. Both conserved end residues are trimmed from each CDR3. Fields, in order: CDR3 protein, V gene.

AWRAALGQPVKTQY,TRBV30
ASRTGTGDHNEQF,TRBV28
ATAGEETQY,TRBV10-3
ASSTGQGINEQF,TRBV5-1
ASSAGDRSSYEQY,TRBV6-1
ASSPPLAGAPYEQY,TRBV18
ASSLAELAGPADTQY,TRBV5-1
ASSPNPVDIFNYGYT,TRBV14
AWSVRARGGEAF,TRBV30
ASSQDPAGESDEQY,TRBV4-2
ASSLTGTVSGEQF,TRBV7-2
ARAASTGGGKYEQY,TRBV19
ASSLGEGRQAF,TRBV11-2
ASSSKGQGGEKLF,TRBV6-5
ASSQISGGPQY,TRBV14
ASSPPSGVHEQY,TRBV18
ASSSTAPPQH,TRBV28
ASSSLYEQY,TRBV28
ASISTGYSPLH,TRBV28
ASSLELAGNEQF,TRBV5-4
ASSSQGDPNEKLF,TRBV5-1
ASHRGQGYGYT,TRBV6-1
ASSESRDAPLH,TRBV6-1
ASRRDTLDTQY,TRBV2
ASSLTPEGSYGYT,TRBV5-1
ASSYGTSRGTDTQY,TRBV6-5
ASSTAQAQAF,TRBV5-1
ASSQEAPGQGNTEAF,TRBV4-3
ASSLGLVRPETDTQY,TRBV11-2
ASSIAPGGGPYGYT,TRBV19
ASSGLAGAYNEQF,TRBV25-1
ASIKGDTMGEQY,TRBV6-1
ASSSGGTNEKLF,TRBV9
ASSGGAEVRQEQF,TRBV7-9